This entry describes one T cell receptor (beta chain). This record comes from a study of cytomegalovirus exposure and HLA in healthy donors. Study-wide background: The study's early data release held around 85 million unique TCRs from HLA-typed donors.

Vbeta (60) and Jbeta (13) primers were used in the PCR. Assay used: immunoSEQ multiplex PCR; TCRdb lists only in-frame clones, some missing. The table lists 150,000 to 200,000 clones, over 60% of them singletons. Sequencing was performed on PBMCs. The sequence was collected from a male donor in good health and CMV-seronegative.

The CDR3 DNA reads TGTGCCAGCAGTTCCTCCCCGGGGGGTTTCTCTGGGGCCAACGTCCTGACTTTC. This translates into CASSSSPGGFSGANVLTF. V and J are TRBV28 and TRBJ2-6, with 7 bases lining up with TRBD2. Germline V CDR1 and CDR2: MDHEN, SYDVKM. Germline trimming cut 4 bases from V and 0 bases from J; bases unmatched to any gene: 9. This CDR3 is 18 amino acids long.